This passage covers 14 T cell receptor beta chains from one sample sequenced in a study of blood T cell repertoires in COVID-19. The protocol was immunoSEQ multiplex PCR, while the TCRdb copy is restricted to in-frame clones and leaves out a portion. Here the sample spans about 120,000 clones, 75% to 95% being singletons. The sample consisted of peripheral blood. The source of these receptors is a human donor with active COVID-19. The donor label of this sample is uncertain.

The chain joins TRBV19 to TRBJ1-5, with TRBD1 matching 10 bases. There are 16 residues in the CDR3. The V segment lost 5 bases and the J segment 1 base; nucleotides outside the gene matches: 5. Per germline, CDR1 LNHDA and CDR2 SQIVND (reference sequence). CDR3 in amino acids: CASSSRQGASNQPQHF. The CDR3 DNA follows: TGTGCCAGTAGTTCGAGACAGGGGGCAAGCAATCAGCCCCAGCATTTT.

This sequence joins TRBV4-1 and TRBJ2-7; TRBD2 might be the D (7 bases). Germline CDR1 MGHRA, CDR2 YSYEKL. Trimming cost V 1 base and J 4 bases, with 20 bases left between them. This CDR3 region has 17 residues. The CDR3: CASSQVKGGVYVYEQYF. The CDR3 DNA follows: TGCGCCAGCAGCCAAGTAAAGGGGGGGGTTTATGTATACGAGCAGTACTTC.

CDR3 residues: CASSIRGKQFF. The CDR3 region has the DNA TGTGCCAGTAGTATCCGGGGGAAGCAGTTCTTC. The chain uses TRBV19 and TRBJ2-1; D might be TRBD2 (6 bases). Germline loops: CDR1 LNHDA, CDR2 SQIVND (reference sequence). Trimming stripped 3 bases from V and 11 bases from J, with 8 bases between. The CDR3 spans 11 residues.

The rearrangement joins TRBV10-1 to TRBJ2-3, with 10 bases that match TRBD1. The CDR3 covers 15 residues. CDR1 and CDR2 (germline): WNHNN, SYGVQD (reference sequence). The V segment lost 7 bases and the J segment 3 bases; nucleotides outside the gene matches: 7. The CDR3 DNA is TGCGCCAGCAAAAAGGACAGGGGGAGGACAGATACGCAGTATTTT. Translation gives CASKKDRGRTDTQYF.

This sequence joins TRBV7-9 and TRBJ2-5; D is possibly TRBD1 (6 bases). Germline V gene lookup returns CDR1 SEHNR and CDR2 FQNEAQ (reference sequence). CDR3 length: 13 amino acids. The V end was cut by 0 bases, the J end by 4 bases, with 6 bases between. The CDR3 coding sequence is TGTGCCAGCAGCTTAGCGACAGGAGAGACCCAGTACTTC. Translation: CASSLATGETQYF. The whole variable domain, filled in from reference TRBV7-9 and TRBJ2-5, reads DTGVSQNPRHKITKRGQNVTFRCDPISEHNRLYWYRQTLGQGPEFLTYFQNEAQLEKSRLLSDRFSAERPKGSFSTLEIQRTEQGDSAMYLCASSLATGETQYFGPGTRLLVL.

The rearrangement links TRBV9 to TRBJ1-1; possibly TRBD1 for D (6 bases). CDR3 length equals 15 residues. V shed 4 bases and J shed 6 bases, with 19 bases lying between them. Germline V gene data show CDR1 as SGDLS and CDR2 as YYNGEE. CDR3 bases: TGTGCCAGCAGCCCGGGGGGGGCACAAGCGGCTGAAGCTTTCTTT. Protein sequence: CASSPGGAQAAEAFF.

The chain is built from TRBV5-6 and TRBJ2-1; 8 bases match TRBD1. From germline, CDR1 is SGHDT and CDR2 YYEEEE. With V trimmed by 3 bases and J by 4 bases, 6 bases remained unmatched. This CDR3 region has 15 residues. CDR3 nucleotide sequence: TGTGCCAGCAGCTATCCCGGGACAGGATACAATGAGCAGTTCTTC. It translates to CASSYPGTGYNEQFF.

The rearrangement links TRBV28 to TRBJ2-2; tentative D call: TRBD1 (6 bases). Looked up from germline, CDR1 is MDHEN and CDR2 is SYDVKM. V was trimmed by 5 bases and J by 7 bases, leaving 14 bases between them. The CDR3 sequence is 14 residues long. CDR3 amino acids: CASSLDRLDGELFF. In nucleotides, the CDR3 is TGTGCCAGCAGTCTCGACAGGTTGGACGGGGAGCTGTTTTTT.

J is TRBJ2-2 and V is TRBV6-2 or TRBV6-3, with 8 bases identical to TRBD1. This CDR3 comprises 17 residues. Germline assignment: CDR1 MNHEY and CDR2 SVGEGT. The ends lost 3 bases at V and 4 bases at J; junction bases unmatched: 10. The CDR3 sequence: CASSYATQGATTGELFF. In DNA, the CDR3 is TGTGCCAGCAGTTATGCAACGCAGGGGGCGACCACCGGGGAGCTGTTTTTT.

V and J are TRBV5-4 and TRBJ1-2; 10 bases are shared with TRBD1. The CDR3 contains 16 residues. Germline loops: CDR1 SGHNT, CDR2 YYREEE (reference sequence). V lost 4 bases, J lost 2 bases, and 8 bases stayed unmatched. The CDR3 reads CASSPRDRGTNYGYTF. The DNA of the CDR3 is TGTGCCAGCAGCCCTCGGGACAGGGGTACCAACTATGGCTACACCTTC.

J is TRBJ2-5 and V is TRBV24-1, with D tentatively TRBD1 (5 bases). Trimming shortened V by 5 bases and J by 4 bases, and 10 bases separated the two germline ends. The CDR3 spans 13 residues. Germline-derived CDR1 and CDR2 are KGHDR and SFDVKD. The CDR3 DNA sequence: TGTGCCACCAGTGTAACGCAGGGAGAGACCCAGTACTTC. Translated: CATSVTQGETQYF.

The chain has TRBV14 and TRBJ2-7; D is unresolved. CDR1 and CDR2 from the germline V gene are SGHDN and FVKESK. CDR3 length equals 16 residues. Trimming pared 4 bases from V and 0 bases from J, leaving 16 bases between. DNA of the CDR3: TGTGCCAGCAGCCCCCGGCAATCGGGTCTCTCCTACGAGCAGTACTTC. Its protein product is CASSPRQSGLSYEQYF.

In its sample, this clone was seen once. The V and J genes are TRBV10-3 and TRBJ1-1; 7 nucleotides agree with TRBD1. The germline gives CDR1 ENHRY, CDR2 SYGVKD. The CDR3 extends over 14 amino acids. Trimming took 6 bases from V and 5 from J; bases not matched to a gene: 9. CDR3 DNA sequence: TGTGCCATCAGGTCACAGGGGTCGCGGACTGAAGCTTTCTTT. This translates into CAIRSQGSRTEAFF.

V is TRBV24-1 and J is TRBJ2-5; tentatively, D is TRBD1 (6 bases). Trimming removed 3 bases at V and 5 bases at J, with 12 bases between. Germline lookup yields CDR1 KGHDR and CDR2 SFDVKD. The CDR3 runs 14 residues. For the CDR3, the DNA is TGTGCCACCAGTGATCCAGGGGTGCGGGAGACCCAGTACTTC. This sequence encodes CATSDPGVRETQYF.